The 30 T cell receptor beta chains given below trace back to one sample, sequenced in a study of tumor-infiltrating lymphocytes in primary liver carcinoma. RNA was extracted from whole blood without cell sorting, alongside germline DNA. TCR beta cDNA was made from 400 to 600 ng total RNA with a constant-region primer. The TCR beta library was amplified through three nested multiplex PCR rounds in a modified ARM-PCR procedure. Amplification in the first two PCR rounds was performed using TRBV1-TRBV30 forward primers and a C-beta reverse primer for 10 cycles each. TCRdb used MiXCR to reprocess the multiplex PCR reads, holding one entry per CDR3 protein. The data hold about 210,000 distinct CDR3 sequences, with approximately 65% observed a single time. Sequenced sample: peripheral blood. The receptor source for this set is a woman aged 55-69 years with primary liver carcinoma and hepatitis B virus infection.

A note on this clonotype: With a much larger clone just one base away, this may be a read error. No conserved phenylalanine or tryptophan is present at the end of the CDR3, so a read error is the likely explanation. J is TRBJ2-1 and V is TRBV6-1; D is perhaps TRBD2 (6 bases). The germline gives CDR1 MNHNS, CDR2 SASEGT. The CDR3 sequence is 14 residues long. Trimming stripped 8 bases from V and 2 bases from J, with 13 bases between. The CDR3 DNA reads TGTGCCAGCCACCTAGGGACTGCCTACAATGAGCAGTTCCTC. Encoded protein: CASHLGTAYNEQFL.

As to this clonotype: A clone one base away is much larger, so this may be a read error. The V gene is TRBV5-4, the J gene TRBJ1-1; the D is unclear. The germline V gene encodes CDR1 SGHNT and CDR2 YYREEE (reference sequence). The CDR3 sequence is 12 residues long. With 4 bases removed from V and 11 bases from J, the gap between germline ends came to 15 bases. This CDR3 reads CASSLGCSRAFF. The CDR3 coding sequence is TGTGCCAGCAGCCTTGGATGCAGCAGGGCTTTCTTT.

The chain uses TRBV28 and TRBJ2-3; 7 bases are shared with TRBD2. Germline CDR1 and CDR2: MDHEN and SYDVKM. Germline trimming cut 2 bases from V and 2 bases from J; bases unmatched to any gene: 7. The CDR3 is 16 amino acids. In DNA form, the CDR3 reads TGTGCCAGCAGTTTACTCGGGACTACCATCACAGATACGCAGTATTTT. Translated: CASSLLGTTITDTQYF. The variable domain in full, completed from reference TRBV28 and TRBJ2-3, reads DVKVTQSSRYLVKRTGEKVFLECVQDMDHENMFWYRQDPGLGLRLIYFSYDVKMKEKGDIPEGYSVSREKKERFSLILESASTNQTSMYLCASSLLGTTITDTQYFGPGTRLTVL.

The genes are TRBV12-3 or TRBV12-4 and TRBJ1-5; D is undetermined. This CDR3 is built from 14 residues. V lost 1 base and J lost 5, with 9 bases in between. In nucleotides, the CDR3 is TGTGCCAGCAGTTTAGGAGGGATTCATCAGCCCCAGCATTTT. Protein product: CASSLGGIHQPQHF.

As to this clonotype: This sequence may be a read error, since a much larger clone differs from it by one base. The chain couples TRBV10-3 to TRBJ2-2, with 11 bases identical to TRBD2. The CDR3 spans 15 residues. The germline CDR1 and CDR2 sequences are ENHRY and SYGVKD. As DNA, the CDR3 is TGTGCCATCAGTACTAGCGGGAGACTGACCGCGGAGCTGTTTTTT. This translates into CAISTSGRLTAELFF.

On this clonotype itself: A junction end diverges from the germline sequence, so it may reflect a read error. This chain links TRBV29-1 with TRBJ1-1, with D hard to call. This CDR3 is 12 amino acids long. CDR1 and CDR2 (germline): SQVTM, ANQGSEA. CDR3 bases: TGCTGCGTTCACAATATGAACACTGAAGCTTTCTTT. Encoded protein: CCVHNMNTEAFF.

As concerns this clonotype: With a much larger clone just one base away, this may be a read error. This chain uses TRBV5-6 with TRBJ2-1, with 10 bases that match TRBD2. Germline trimming cut 3 bases from V and 9 bases from J; bases unmatched to any gene: 9. Germline V gene lookup returns CDR1 SGHDT and CDR2 YYEEEE. This CDR3 has 15 residues. CDR3 sequence reads: CASSSGPSGGGEQFF. CDR3 DNA sequence: TGTGCCAGCAGCTCAGGTCCTAGCGGGGGTGGTGAGCAGTTCTTC.

The genes are TRBV28 and TRBJ2-7, with 7 bases aligning to TRBD2. The trim removed 6 bases at V and 0 bases at J, leaving 14 bases unmatched. Germline V lookup: CDR1 MDHEN, CDR2 SYDVKM. The CDR3 spans 17 residues. CDR3 bases: TGTGCCAGCAGCCTACGGAGGCTAGCGGATTACTCCTACGAGCAGTACTTC. Its translation is CASSLRRLADYSYEQYF.

Details on this clonotype: A much larger clone lies one base from this, so it may be a read error. The chain carries TRBV29-1 and TRBJ1-1; D uncertain. This CDR3 is built from 12 residues. The germline CDR1 and CDR2 sequences are SQVTM and ANQGSEA. The DNA for the CDR3 is TGCAACGTTACGACGGGGTACACTGAAGCTTTCTTT. Its protein product is CNVTTGYTEAFF.

Points on this clonotype: Since a much larger clone is just one base distant, this may be a read error. The chain has TRBV6-2 or TRBV6-3 and TRBJ2-5, with 8 bases that match TRBD2. The CDR3 is 15 amino acids. Germline V gives CDR1 MNHEY, CDR2 SVGEGT. The CDR3 loop reads CASSPGTRTLETQHF. CDR3 nucleotides: TGTGCCAGCAGTCCCGGGACTAGAACCTTAGAGACCCAGCACTTC.

This clonotype has more than one count but fewer than ten. J is TRBJ1-2 and V is TRBV6-8; 9 bases map to TRBD1. The V and J ends lost 6 bases and 2 bases, in that order; junction bases with no gene match: 7. This CDR3 is 15 amino acids long. Germline V CDR1 and CDR2: MNHGY, SAAAGT. The CDR3 loop reads CASSPGTGKNYGYTF. The CDR3 bases are TGTGCCAGCAGCCCCGGGACAGGGAAGAACTATGGCTACACCTTC.

Ten or more counts support this clonotype. This rearrangement joins TRBV11-2 to TRBJ2-1; TRBD1 aligns across 9 bases. The CDR3 is 18 amino acids. V was pared by 4 bases and J by 6 bases, with 16 bases of the junction left unmatched. CDR1 is SGHAT, CDR2 FQNNGV, per germline. The CDR3 DNA sequence: TGTGCCAGCAGCTGGGGATTAGGAGGGACAGGGTCCCTCAATGAGCAGTTCTTC. It encodes CASSWGLGGTGSLNEQFF.

This clonotype was recorded a few times. The genes are TRBV20-1 and TRBJ1-2, with a tentative D call TRBD1 (6 bases). The CDR3 extends over 13 amino acids. V gave up 0 bases and J gave up 6 bases, with 11 bases separating them. Germline assignment: CDR1 DFQATT and CDR2 SNEGSKA (reference sequence). The CDR3 DNA is TGCAGTGCTAGAGATCGGGGGGCCCATGGCTACACCTTC. Its translation is CSARDRGAHGYTF.

This clonotype occurred many times. The chain joins TRBV6-2 or TRBV6-3 to TRBJ2-7; 7 bases align to TRBD1. The CDR3 sequence is 17 residues long. V was clipped by 6 bases and J by 3 bases; unmatched bases: 17. Looked up from germline, CDR1 is MNHEY and CDR2 is SVGEGT. The CDR3 reads CASSFATGQAYFYEQYF. Here the CDR3 DNA reads TGTGCCAGCAGCTTCGCTACTGGACAGGCCTATTTCTACGAGCAGTACTTC.

Note on this clonotype: Since a much larger clone is just one base distant, this may be a read error. This chain joins TRBV6-6 and TRBJ1-5; D is uncertain. Germline CDR1 and CDR2: MNHNY and SVGAGI (reference sequence). The CDR3 runs to 15 residues. In DNA, the CDR3 is TGTGCCAGCACCGCGGAAAGGTATAGCTATCAGCCCCAGCATTTT. Translating it yields CASTAERYSYQPQHF.

This clonotype was counted only a few times. A much more abundant neighbour one base away suggests this may be a read error. The DNA for the CDR3 is TGTGCCGGCAGCCAACTTACAGACAACTATGGCTACACCTTC. It encodes CAGSQLTDNYGYTF. The V gene is TRBV4-2, the J gene TRBJ1-2; D unclear. The V gene's germline CDR1 is LGHNA and CDR2 YNFKEQ. The CDR3 length is 14 residues.

The V call is TRBV6-1, the J call TRBJ2-7; D gene unclear. The germline V gene has CDR1 MNHNS and CDR2 SASEGT. The CDR3 is made up of 17 amino acids. Trimming stripped 3 bases from V and 2 bases from J, with 20 bases between. CDR3 in amino acids: CASSEEPVTILTYEQYF. The CDR3 DNA sequence: TGTGCCAGCAGTGAGGAGCCCGTGACCATACTAACCTACGAGCAGTACTTC.

The V and J genes are TRBV6-6 and TRBJ1-5; 9 bases line up with TRBD1. Germline CDR1 reads MNHNY; CDR2 reads SVGAGI (reference sequence). The CDR3 is made up of 16 amino acids. V dropped 2 bases and J dropped 8; count of bases not matched to a gene: 10. The CDR3 loop is CASSYVQGAMIEPQHF. The CDR3 DNA is TGTGCCAGCAGTTACGTACAGGGGGCAATGATAGAGCCCCAGCATTTT.

This clonotype was seen ten or more times. The CDR3 reads CASSSLYGVYNEQFF. CDR3 coding DNA: TGTGCCAGCAGCTCACTTTACGGGGTCTACAATGAGCAGTTCTTC. The J gene is TRBJ2-1, the V gene TRBV11-2, with a possible D match to TRBD2 (5 bases). Germline CDR1 SGHAT, CDR2 FQNNGV. This CDR3 comprises 15 residues. Trimming removed 4 bases from V and 3 bases from J, with 13 bases in between.

Turning to this clonotype: This could be a read error, since a much larger clone is one nucleotide away. V usage is TRBV11-3 and J usage is TRBJ1-1; D remains unclear. Looked up from germline, CDR1 is SGHNT and CDR2 is YENEEA. CDR3 length equals 14 residues. The chain's CDR3 is CASSHGRMSTGAFF. The CDR3, as DNA: TGTGCCAGCAGCCACGGACGGATGAGCACTGGAGCTTTCTTT.

Concerning this clonotype: The junction does not match germline at one end; this may be a read error. The chain combines TRBV11-2 with TRBJ1-4; 7 bases agree with TRBD1. The CDR3 length is 15 residues. The germline gives CDR1 SGHAT, CDR2 FQNNGV. The CDR3 sequence is CTSSLEGGENEKLFF. The CDR3 DNA is TGTACCAGCAGCTTGGAAGGGGGCGAAAATGAAAAACTGTTTTTT. Together with reference TRBV11-2 and TRBJ1-4, the CDR3 gives the full variable domain: EAGVAQSPRYKIIEKRQSVAFWCNPISGHATLYWYQQILGQGPKLLIQFQNNGVVDDSQLPKDRFSAERLKGVDSTLKIQPAKLEDSAVYLCTSSLEGGENEKLFFGSGTQLSVL.

This clonotype was seen a handful of times. Germline is not matched at one junction end, which may reflect a read error. V and J are TRBV29-1 and TRBJ2-1, with 7 nucleotides matching TRBD2. This CDR3 spans 17 amino acids. Per germline, CDR1 SQVTM and CDR2 ANQGSEA. DNA for the CDR3: TGCAGCGTTGAAGGGAGGGGCCTAGCGGAGATCTACAATAAGCAGTTCTTC. Protein sequence: CSVEGRGLAEIYNKQFF.

By sample fraction, this clonotype is medium-sized (0.01 to 0.1%). V and J are TRBV11-2 and TRBJ2-7, with 8 bases aligning to TRBD2. J lost 7 bases, V lost 7 bases, and 18 bases had no gene match. This CDR3 is 16 amino acids long. Germline values: CDR1 SGHAT, CDR2 FQNNGV. CDR3 amino acids: CASTTPGREARGEQYF. The CDR3 coding sequence is TGTGCCAGCACGACTCCTGGGCGGGAGGCAAGGGGGGAGCAGTACTTC.

In this sample, this clonotype turned up a few times. One end of the junction varies from germline; a read error may be responsible. The chain uses TRBV5-1 and TRBJ2-3; no firm D call. In germline, CDR1 is SGHRS, CDR2 YFSETQ. This CDR3 is 15 amino acids long. CDR3 residues: CASSLSGDGTDTQYF. CDR3 nucleotides: TGCGCCAGCAGCTTGAGTGGAGACGGTACGGATACTCAGTATTTT.

This clonotype was counted at least ten times. The chain uses TRBV29-1 and TRBJ2-3; perhaps TRBD2 as D (5 bases). Per the germline V gene, CDR1 is SQVTM and CDR2 is ANQGSEA. This CDR3 has 14 amino acids. V lost 5 bases, J lost 0 bases, and 12 bases lay in between. The CDR3 bases are TGCAGCGTTTTGGAGCGGAGAAGCACAGATACGCAGTATTTT. It specifies CSVLERRSTDTQYF.

As for this clonotype: A much more abundant neighbour one base away suggests this may be a read error. The chain joins TRBV12-3 or TRBV12-4 to TRBJ2-5, with 8 bases matching TRBD1. After removal of 4 bases from V and 5 bases from J, the junction contained 9 bases not matched to a gene. This CDR3 spans 15 amino acids. CDR3 nucleotide sequence: TGTGCCAGCAGTTCGATCTCGACAGGGGACGAGACCCAGTACTTC. Protein sequence: CASSSISTGDETQYF.

A note on this clonotype: Compared with germline, one end of the junction differs, possibly owing to a read error. This chain links TRBV28 with TRBJ2-7, with 9 bases aligning to TRBD2. Germline V gene lookup returns CDR1 MDHEN and CDR2 SYDVKM. The CDR3 covers 15 residues. For the CDR3, the DNA is TGTGCCAGCAGTCCCACCGGACTAGCGACTTACGAGCGGTACTTC. This codes for CASSPTGLATYERYF.

On this clonotype: This may stem from a read error, because a much larger clone lies one nucleotide away. This chain connects TRBV30 to TRBJ2-1; 8 bases match TRBD2. Germline CDR1 and CDR2: GTSNPN and SVGIG (reference sequence). J gave up 6 bases and V 0 bases, and 10 bases lay outside the gene matches. This CDR3 contains 16 residues. Here the CDR3 DNA reads TGTGCCTGGAGTGTAGGGACTAGAGGGAGGTTCAATGAGCAGTTCTTC. It is translated as CAWSVGTRGRFNEQFF.

This clonotype was seen ten or more times. Here the CDR3 DNA reads TGTGCCATCAGGGGGTCAGGGGGCGGCGCGACTGAAGCTTTCTTT. Translated, it gives CAIRGSGGGATEAFF. The chain has TRBV10-3 and TRBJ1-1, with 8 nucleotides matching TRBD1. Germline trimming cut 6 bases from V and 5 bases from J; bases unmatched to any gene: 11. Per the germline V gene, CDR1 is ENHRY and CDR2 is SYGVKD. This CDR3 region has 15 residues.

For this clonotype: This may stem from a read error, because a much larger clone lies one nucleotide away. J is TRBJ1-1 and V is TRBV12-3 or TRBV12-4; 7 nucleotides align to TRBD1. The CDR3 totals 14 residues. CDR3 sequence reads: CASSRRTGLTEVFF. The CDR3 bases are TGTGCCAGCAGCCGTCGGACAGGACTCACTGAAGTTTTCTTT.